Reported below is one T cell receptor beta chain. Its antigen is not known. This sample is drawn from a study of beta chain features in type 1 diabetes. Background on the study: Healthy donors and patients showed comparable age, gender and cell yields. General observations from the study: Among patients with Type 1 diabetes, TCRB CDR3s were moderately but significantly shorter in every one of the four CD4+ subsets. PCR might favor shorter templates, equally in patients and controls.

The junction had 5 bases not matched to a gene; V was cut back by 3 bases and J by 1 base. This CDR3 has 16 residues. Germline V gene sequence: CDR1 LNHDA, CDR2 SQIVND (reference sequence). TCRB transcripts that were expressed got sequenced, as all of the isolated RNA had been reverse transcribed. Assay: immunoSEQ multiplex PCR; the TCRdb copy retains only in-frame clones and omits some. Of some 270,000 clones listed, roughly a tenth are singletons. The sample comprised naive CD4+ T cells from blood. The source of this sequence is a man aged 25 to 40 with type 1 diabetes. This chain links TRBV19 with TRBJ2-1; 8 bases map to TRBD2. CDR3 residues: CASSILAGLSYNEQFF. CDR3 nucleotide sequence: TGTGCCAGTAGTATCCTAGCGGGCCTTTCCTACAATGAGCAGTTCTTC.